Each of the 5 T cell receptor beta chains below was sequenced from the same sample in a study of response to subunit inactivated influenza vaccine. TCRdb reprocessed the RT-PCR reads via MiXCR and lists one record per CDR3 protein. This table holds about 700,000 distinct CDR3 sequences, around 15% found once. The material was PBMCs from blood, obtained about 14 days before vaccination. Source of these receptors: a man in his fifties or sixties who received an inactivated influenza vaccine.

This rearrangement joins TRBV7-2 to TRBJ2-1; 8 positions match TRBD2. The V gene's germline CDR1 is SGHTA and CDR2 FQGNSA. With V trimmed by 1 base and J by 8 bases, 7 bases remained unmatched. The CDR3 loop spans 15 amino acids. This chain's CDR3 is CASSLGGRYLDEQFF. DNA of the CDR3: TGTGCCAGCAGCTTAGGCGGGAGGTATTTGGATGAGCAGTTCTTC.

The J gene is TRBJ1-6, the V gene TRBV5-6; TRBD1 matches at 9 bases. CDR1 and CDR2 from the germline V gene are SGHDT and YYEEEE. The CDR3 has 15 residues. J gave up 10 bases and V 0 bases, and 5 bases lay outside the gene matches. In DNA form, the CDR3 reads TGTGCCAGCAGCTTGGGACAGGGACAGGGATCACCCCTCCACTTT. Protein product: CASSLGQGQGSPLHF.

The chain couples TRBV11-3 to TRBJ2-1, with 9 bases lining up with TRBD1. V lost 5 bases, J lost 6 bases, and 8 bases stayed unmatched. CDR3 length equals 15 residues. Germline loops: CDR1 SGHNT, CDR2 YENEEA. Here the CDR3 reads CASSVRDRESNEQFF. The CDR3 DNA sequence: TGTGCCAGCAGCGTTCGGGACAGGGAATCCAATGAGCAGTTCTTC.

This clonotype was seen repeatedly, ten times or more. An end of the junction does not agree with germline; a read error may underlie this. The J gene is TRBJ1-1, the V gene TRBV5-1; D is unclear. Germline loops: CDR1 SGHRS, CDR2 YFSETQ. The CDR3 loop spans 13 amino acids. The CDR3 reads CASSLELNTEAFF. CDR3 nucleotide sequence: TGTGCCAGCAGCTTAGAATTGAACACTGAAGCTTTCTTT.

This clonotype was counted between two and nine times. This chain connects TRBV12-3 or TRBV12-4 to TRBJ2-7, with no clear D. This CDR3 spans 13 amino acids. The germline V and J ends were trimmed by 6 bases and 3 bases, with 12 bases remaining between them. The CDR3 reads CASSSDGRYEQYF. CDR3 nucleotide sequence: TGTGCCAGCAGCTCCGACGGACGCTACGAGCAGTACTTC.